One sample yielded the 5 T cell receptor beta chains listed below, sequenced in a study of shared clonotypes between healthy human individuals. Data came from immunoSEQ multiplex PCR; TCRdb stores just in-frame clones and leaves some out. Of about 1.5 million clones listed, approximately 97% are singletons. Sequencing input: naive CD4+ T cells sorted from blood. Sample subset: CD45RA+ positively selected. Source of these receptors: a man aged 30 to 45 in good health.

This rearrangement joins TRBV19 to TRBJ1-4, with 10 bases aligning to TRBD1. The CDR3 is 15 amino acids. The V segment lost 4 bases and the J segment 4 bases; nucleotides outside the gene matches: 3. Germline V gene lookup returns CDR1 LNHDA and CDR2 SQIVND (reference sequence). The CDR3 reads CASSRDRGVNEKLFF. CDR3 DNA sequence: TGTGCCAGTAGTAGGGACAGGGGCGTTAATGAAAAACTGTTTTTT.

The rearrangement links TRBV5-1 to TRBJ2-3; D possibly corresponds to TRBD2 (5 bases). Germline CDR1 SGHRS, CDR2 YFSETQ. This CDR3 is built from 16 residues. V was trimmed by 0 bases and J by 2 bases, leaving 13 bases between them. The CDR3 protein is CASSLVSGSVTDTQYF. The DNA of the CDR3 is TGCGCCAGCAGCTTGGTGAGCGGTTCAGTCACAGATACGCAGTATTTT.

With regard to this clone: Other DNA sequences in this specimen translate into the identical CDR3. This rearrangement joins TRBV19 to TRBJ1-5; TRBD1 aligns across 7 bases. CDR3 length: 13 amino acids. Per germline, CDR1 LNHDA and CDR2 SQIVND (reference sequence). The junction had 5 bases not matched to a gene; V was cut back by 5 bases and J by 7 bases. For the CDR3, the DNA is TGTGCCAGTAGTTCCCTAGGGGGCCAGCCCCAGCATTTT. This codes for CASSSLGGQPQHF.

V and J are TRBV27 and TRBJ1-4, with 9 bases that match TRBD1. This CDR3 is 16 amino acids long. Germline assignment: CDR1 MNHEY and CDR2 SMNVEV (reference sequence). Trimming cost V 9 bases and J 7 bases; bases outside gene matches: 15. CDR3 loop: CASKTGGAPMREKLFF. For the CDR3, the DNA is TGTGCCAGTAAAACAGGGGGCGCCCCAATGCGTGAAAAACTGTTTTTT. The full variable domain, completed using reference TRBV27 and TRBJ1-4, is EAQVTQNPRYLITVTGKKLTVTCSQNMNHEYMSWYRQDPGLGLRQIYYSMNVEVTDKGDVPEGYKVSRKEKRNFPLILESPSPNQTSLYFCASKTGGAPMREKLFFGSGTQLSVL.

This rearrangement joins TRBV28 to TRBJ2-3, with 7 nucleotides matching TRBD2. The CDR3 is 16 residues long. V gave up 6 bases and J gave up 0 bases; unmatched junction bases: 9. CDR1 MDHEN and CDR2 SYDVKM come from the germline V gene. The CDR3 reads CASSLRAGTSTDTQYF. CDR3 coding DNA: TGTGCCAGCAGCTTAAGAGCGGGGACTAGCACAGATACGCAGTATTTT.